This T cell receptor (beta chain) was documented in a study of shared clonotypes between healthy human individuals. Libraries were prepared by immunoSEQ multiplex PCR; TCRdb keeps only in-frame clonotypes and omits some of them. This sample carries 550,000 to 750,000 clones, 90% to 95% of them seen once, and the ten largest clones take 24%. This CDR3 has 13 amino acids. V lost 6 bases to trimming and J lost 2 bases, with 9 bases between them. Looked up from germline, CDR1 is MRHNA and CDR2 is SNTAGT. CD45RO negativity and positive selection for CCR7 defined naive CD8 cells, a population that excluded terminally differentiated effector memory CD45RA+ cells. Findings of the study overall: Approximately 4.9% of naive CD4 clonotypes were shared across four donors. Genetic and exposure-history diversity was limited by the small donor number.

Notes on this clone: What it recognizes is unknown. This specimen includes other DNA sequences encoding the same CDR3.

Sequencing was done on a sample of naive CD8+ T cells sorted from blood. The chain employs TRBV6-4 and TRBJ2-3; D possibly corresponds to TRBD1 (6 bases). This receptor was obtained from a man under 40 in good health. The CDR3 sequence: CASSDRNTDTQYF. In DNA form, the CDR3 reads TGTGCCAGCAGCGACAGGAACACAGATACGCAGTATTTT.